This T cell receptor beta chain was captured by sequencing in a study of blood T cell repertoires in COVID-19. About the study: Spain, Italy and the United States supplied samples that represented acute and convalescent COVID-19. Sources were T cells, B-cell-depleted T cells, or PBMCs; the material itself was cDNA or gDNA.

Trimming shortened V by 6 bases and J by 6 bases, and 11 bases separated the two germline ends. CDR1 is SGHAT and CDR2 is FQNNGV in the germline V gene. CDR3 length equals 12 residues. In the authors' methods: Amplification of reference gene primers provided the estimated nucleated cell counts. Assay used: immunoSEQ multiplex PCR; TCRdb lists only in-frame clones, some missing. From that table come the V and J calls and clone size; the DNA was used to work out D and trimming. The sample holds about 13,000 clones, approximately 80% seen once. This clone has just a few counts. The specimen was peripheral blood. The J gene is TRBJ1-2, the V gene TRBV11-2; no reliable D call. This TCR came from a man aged 35-49 years with active or convalescent COVID-19. The CDR3 sequence: CASSEDRDGYTF. The CDR3 nucleotides read TGTGCCAGCAGTGAAGACCGGGATGGCTACACCTTC. Full variable domain (remainder filled in from reference TRBV11-2 and TRBJ1-2): EAGVAQSPRYKIIEKRQSVAFWCNPISGHATLYWYQQILGQGPKLLIQFQNNGVVDDSQLPKDRFSAERLKGVDSTLKIQPAKLEDSAVYLCASSEDRDGYTFGSGTRLTVV.